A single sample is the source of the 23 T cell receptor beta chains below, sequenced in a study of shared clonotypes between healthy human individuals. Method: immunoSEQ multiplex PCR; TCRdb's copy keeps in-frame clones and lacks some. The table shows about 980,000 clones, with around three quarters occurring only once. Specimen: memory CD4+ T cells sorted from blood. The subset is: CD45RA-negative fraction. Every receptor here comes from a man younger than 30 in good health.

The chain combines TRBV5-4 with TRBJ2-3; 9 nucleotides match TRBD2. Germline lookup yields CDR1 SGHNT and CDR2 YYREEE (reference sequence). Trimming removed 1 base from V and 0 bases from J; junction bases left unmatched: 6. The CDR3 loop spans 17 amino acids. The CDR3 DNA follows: TGTGCCAGCAGCTTGAGACTAGCGGTGAATAGCACAGATACGCAGTATTTT. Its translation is CASSLRLAVNSTDTQYF.

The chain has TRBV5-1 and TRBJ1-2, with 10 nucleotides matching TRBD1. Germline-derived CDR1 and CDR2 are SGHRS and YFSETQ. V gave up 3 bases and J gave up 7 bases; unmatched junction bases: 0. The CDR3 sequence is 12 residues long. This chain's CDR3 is CASSWDRGGYTF. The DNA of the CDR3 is TGCGCCAGCAGCTGGGACAGGGGTGGCTACACCTTC.

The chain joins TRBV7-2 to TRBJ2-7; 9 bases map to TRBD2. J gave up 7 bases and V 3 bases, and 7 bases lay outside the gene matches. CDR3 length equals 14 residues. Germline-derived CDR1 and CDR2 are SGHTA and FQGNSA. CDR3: CASSFSAGGREQYF. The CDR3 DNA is TGTGCCAGCAGCTTCTCAGCGGGAGGTAGGGAGCAGTACTTC.

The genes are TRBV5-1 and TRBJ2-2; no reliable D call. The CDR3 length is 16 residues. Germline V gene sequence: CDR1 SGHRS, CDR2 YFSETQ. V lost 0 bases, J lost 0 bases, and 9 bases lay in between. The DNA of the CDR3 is TGCGCCAGCAGCTTGGAGCGAACCGCGAACACCGGGGAGCTGTTTTTT. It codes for CASSLERTANTGELFF.

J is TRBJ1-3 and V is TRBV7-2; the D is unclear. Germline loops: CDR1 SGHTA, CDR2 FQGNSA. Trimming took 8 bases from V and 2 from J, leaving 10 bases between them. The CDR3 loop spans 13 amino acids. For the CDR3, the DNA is TGTGCCAGCCGCCTCGCGGCTGGAAACACCATATATTTT. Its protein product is CASRLAAGNTIYF. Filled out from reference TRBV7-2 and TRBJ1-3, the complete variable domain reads GAGVSQSPSNKVTEKGKDVELRCDPISGHTALYWYRQSLGQGLEFLIYFQGNSAPDKSGLPSDRFSAERTGGSVSTLTIQRTQQEDSAVYLCASRLAAGNTIYFGEGSWLTVV.

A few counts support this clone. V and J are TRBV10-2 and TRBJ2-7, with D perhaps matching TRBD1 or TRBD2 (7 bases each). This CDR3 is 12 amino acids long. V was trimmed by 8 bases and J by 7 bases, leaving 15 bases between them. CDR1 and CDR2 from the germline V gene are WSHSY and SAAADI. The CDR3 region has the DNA TGCGCCAGCCTGAACAGGGGAGGGGAGCAGTACTTC. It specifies CASLNRGGEQYF.

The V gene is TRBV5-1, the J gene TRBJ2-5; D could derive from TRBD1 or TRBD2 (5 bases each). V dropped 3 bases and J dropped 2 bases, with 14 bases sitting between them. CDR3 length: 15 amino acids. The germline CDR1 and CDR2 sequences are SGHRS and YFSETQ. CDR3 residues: CASSYEGQKQETQYF. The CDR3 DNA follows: TGCGCCAGCAGCTACGAGGGGCAGAAACAAGAGACCCAGTACTTC.

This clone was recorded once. This chain's CDR3 is CASSTGFARAEAFF. The CDR3 nucleotides are TGTGCCAGCAGTACTGGATTTGCAAGGGCTGAAGCTTTCTTT. The chain uses TRBV27 and TRBJ1-1; D call uncertain. Germline lookup yields CDR1 MNHEY and CDR2 SMNVEV (reference sequence). The V end was cut by 5 bases, the J end by 6 bases, with 16 bases between. This CDR3 has 14 residues.

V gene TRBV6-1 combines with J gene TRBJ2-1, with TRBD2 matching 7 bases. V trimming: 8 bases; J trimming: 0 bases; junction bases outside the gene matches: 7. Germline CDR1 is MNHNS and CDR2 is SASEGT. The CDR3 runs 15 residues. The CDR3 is CASRSLASSYNEQFF. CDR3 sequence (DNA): TGTGCCAGCCGTTCACTAGCGAGCTCCTACAATGAGCAGTTCTTC.

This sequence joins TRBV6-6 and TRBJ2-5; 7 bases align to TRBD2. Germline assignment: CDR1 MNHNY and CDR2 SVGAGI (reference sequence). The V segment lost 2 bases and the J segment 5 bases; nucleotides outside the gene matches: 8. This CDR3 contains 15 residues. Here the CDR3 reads CASSYPNRGSETQYF. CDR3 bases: TGTGCCAGCAGTTACCCCAACCGCGGGAGCGAGACCCAGTACTTC.

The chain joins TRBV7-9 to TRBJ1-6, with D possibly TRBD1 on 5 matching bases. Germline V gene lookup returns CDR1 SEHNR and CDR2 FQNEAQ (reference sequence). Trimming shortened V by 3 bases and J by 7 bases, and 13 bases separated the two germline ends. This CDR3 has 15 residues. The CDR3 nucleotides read TGTGCCAGCAGCTTTGACGCGGGGGTGAATTCACCCCTCCACTTT. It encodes CASSFDAGVNSPLHF. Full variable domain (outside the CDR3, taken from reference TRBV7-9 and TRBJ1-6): DTGVSQNPRHKITKRGQNVTFRCDPISEHNRLYWYRQTLGQGPEFLTYFQNEAQLEKSRLLSDRFSAERPKGSFSTLEIQRTEQGDSAMYLCASSFDAGVNSPLHFGNGTRLTVT.

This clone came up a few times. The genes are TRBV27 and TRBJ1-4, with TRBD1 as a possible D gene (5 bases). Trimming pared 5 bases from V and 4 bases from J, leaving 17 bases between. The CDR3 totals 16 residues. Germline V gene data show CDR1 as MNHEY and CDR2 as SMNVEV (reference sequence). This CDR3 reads CASSRDPSGLNEKLFF. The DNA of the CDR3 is TGTGCCAGCAGTCGCGATCCTTCAGGGCTTAATGAAAAACTGTTTTTT.

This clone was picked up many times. The CDR3 bases are TGTGCCAGTAGTATATTTTGGACGGATCAGCCCCAGCATTTT. It codes for CASSIFWTDQPQHF. The V call is TRBV19, the J call TRBJ1-5; D gene unclear. Germline V gene lookup returns CDR1 LNHDA and CDR2 SQIVND (reference sequence). V lost 2 bases, J lost 5 bases, and 10 bases lay in between. CDR3 length: 14 residues.

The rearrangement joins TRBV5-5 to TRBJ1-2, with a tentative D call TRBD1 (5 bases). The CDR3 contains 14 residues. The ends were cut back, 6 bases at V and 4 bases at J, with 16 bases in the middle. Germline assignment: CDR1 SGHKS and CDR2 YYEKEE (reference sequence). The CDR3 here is CASNAITGTYGYTF. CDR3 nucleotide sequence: TGTGCCAGCAACGCGATAACCGGGACCTATGGCTACACCTTC.

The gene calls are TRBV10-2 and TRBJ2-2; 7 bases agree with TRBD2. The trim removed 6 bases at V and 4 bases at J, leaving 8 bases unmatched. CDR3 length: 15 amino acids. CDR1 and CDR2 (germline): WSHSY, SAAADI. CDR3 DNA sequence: TGCGCCAGCAGGGATAGCGGGCGGCTCACCGGGGAGCTGTTTTTT. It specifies CASRDSGRLTGELFF.

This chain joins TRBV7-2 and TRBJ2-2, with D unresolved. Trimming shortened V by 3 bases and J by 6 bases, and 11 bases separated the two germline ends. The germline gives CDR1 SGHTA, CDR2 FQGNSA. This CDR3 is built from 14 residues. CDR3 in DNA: TGTGCCAGCAGCTTTGGGTTATCCTCCGGGGAGCTGTTTTTT. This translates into CASSFGLSSGELFF.

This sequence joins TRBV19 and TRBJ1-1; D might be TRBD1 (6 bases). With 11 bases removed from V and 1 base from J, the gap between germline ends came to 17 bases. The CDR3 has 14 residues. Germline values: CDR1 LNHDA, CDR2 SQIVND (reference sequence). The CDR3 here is CASLGGLGNTEAFF. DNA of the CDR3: TGTGCCTCACTGGGGGGGCTGGGGAACACTGAAGCTTTCTTT.

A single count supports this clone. The CDR3 loop is CASSSDSSSNQPQHF. CDR3 DNA sequence: TGTGCCAGCAGCTCGGACAGTTCAAGCAATCAGCCCCAGCATTTT. The chain recombines TRBV7-2 with TRBJ1-5; D perhaps matches TRBD1 (6 bases). The CDR3 length is 15 residues. V lost 4 bases and J 1 base, leaving 11 bases between the germline ends. Germline V gene data show CDR1 as SGHTA and CDR2 as FQGNSA.

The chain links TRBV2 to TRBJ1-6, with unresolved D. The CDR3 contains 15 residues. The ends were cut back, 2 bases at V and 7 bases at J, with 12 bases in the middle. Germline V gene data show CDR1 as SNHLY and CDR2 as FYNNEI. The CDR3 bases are TGTGCCAGCAGTGAACAAGGGCCACGGAATTCACCCCTCCACTTT. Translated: CASSEQGPRNSPLHF.

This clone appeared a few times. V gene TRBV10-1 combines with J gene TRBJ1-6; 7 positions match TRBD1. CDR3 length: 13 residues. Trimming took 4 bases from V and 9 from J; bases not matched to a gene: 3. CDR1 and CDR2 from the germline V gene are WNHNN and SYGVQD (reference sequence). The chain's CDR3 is CASSGQGGSPLHF. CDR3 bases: TGCGCCAGCAGTGGACAGGGAGGTTCACCCCTCCACTTT.

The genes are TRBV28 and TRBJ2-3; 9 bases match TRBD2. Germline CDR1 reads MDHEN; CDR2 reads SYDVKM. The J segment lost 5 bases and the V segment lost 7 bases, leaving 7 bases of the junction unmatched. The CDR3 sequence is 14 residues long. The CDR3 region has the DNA TGTGCCAGCAAGAGCGGGGGGAGAGGAGATACGCAGTATTTT. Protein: CASKSGGRGDTQYF.

DNA for the CDR3: TGTGCCAGCAGTTACTCTGGGGCTAGCTTCCCCTACGAGCAGTACTTC. Translated: CASSYSGASFPYEQYF. V usage is TRBV6-5 and J usage is TRBJ2-7; either TRBD1 or TRBD2 may fit D (5 bases each). The CDR3 length is 16 residues. V was clipped by 0 bases and J by 2 bases, with 14 bases between them. Germline CDR1 and CDR2: MNHEY and SVGAGI.

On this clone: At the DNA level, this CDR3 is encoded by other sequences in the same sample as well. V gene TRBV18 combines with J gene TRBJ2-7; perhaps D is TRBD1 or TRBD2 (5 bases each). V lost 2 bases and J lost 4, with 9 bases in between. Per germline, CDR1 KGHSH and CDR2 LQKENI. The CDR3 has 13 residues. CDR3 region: CASSPNGAYEQYF. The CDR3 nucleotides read TGTGCCAGCTCACCAAACGGGGCTTACGAGCAGTACTTC.